This TCR beta chain appears in the sequencing data of a study of blood T cells in healthy people across ages. CDR3 length equals 15 residues. V was clipped by 6 bases and J by 6 bases; unmatched bases: 4. Germline V gives CDR1 ENHRY, CDR2 SYGVKD. Together with a sample-barcoded 5' primer, a J-beta primer mix was included in a second PCR lasting roughly 6 to 12 cycles. Each CDR3 protein is one row after TCRdb ran MiXCR on the 5' RACE reads. The sample lists roughly 1,000,000 distinct CDR3 sequences; under 30% were seen once. A further study also used this sample, focusing on T cells of mothers and their children.

Sequences were obtained from blood. The chain links TRBV10-3 to TRBJ2-1; TRBD2 matches at 14 bases. The sequence came from a girl aged 2 to 10 in good health. Here the CDR3 DNA reads TGTGCCATCAGGCCGGGACTAGCGGGAGTCAATGAGCAGTTCTTC. This gives the protein CAIRPGLAGVNEQFF.